Detailed here is one T cell receptor beta chain. This sample is part of a study of cytomegalovirus exposure and HLA in healthy donors. The PCR used 60 Vbeta and 13 Jbeta primers. Only in-frame clones appear in the TCRdb table, and some are missing; sequencing was by immunoSEQ multiplex PCR. In the table there are fewer than 250,000 clones, roughly 80% of which are singletons. The CDR3 is 14 amino acids. Germline CDR1 SNHLY, CDR2 FYNNEI. Trimming stripped 7 bases from V and 3 bases from J, with 14 bases between. This TCR came from a man younger than 40 in good health and CMV-seronegative. The sequenced material came from PBMCs. The chain joins TRBV2 to TRBJ2-3; maybe TRBD2 (5 bases). CDR3 sequence reads: CASKGGGSTDTQYF. In nucleotides, the CDR3 is TGTGCCAGCAAAGGCGGAGGAAGTACAGATACGCAGTATTTT. The full variable domain, rest sourced from reference TRBV2 and TRBJ2-3, is EPEVTQTPSHQVTQMGQEVILRCVPISNHLYFYWYRQILGQKVEFLVSFYNNEISEKSEIFDDQFSVERPDGSNFTLKIRSTKLEDSAMYFCASKGGGSTDTQYFGPGTRLTVL.